This TCR beta chain is from a study of T cells in Graves' hyperthyroidism and ophthalmopathy. Trimming took 7 bases from V and 3 from J; bases not matched to a gene: 7. Germline CDR1 SNHLY, CDR2 FYNNEI. The CDR3 length is 14 residues. Amplification of TCR beta CDR3 regions was performed using RNA transcripts as template. When the TCR CDR3 underwent first-round RT-PCR, the HTBI primer set was used. A single record per CDR3 protein comes from TCRdb applying MiXCR to the multiplex PCR reads. This sample carries approximately 500,000 distinct CDR3 sequences, roughly 46% of them seen once, and the ten largest clones take about 8.3%. Comments on this clonotype: Its antigen is not identified.

The study's findings and limits: Onset of ophthalmopathy came a median around 6.2 months after the model predicted it.

Recently diagnosed hyperthyroidism of less than 2 months' duration affected patients aged 18 to 65. The source of this sequence is a young woman with Graves' hyperthyroidism. Sequencing input: peripheral blood or thyroid tissue (not recorded which). The rearrangement uses TRBV2 and TRBJ1-1, with TRBD1 identical over 8 bases. CDR3 in amino acids: CASKFTGGDTEAFF. CDR3 coding DNA: TGTGCCAGCAAATTTACAGGGGGGGACACTGAAGCTTTCTTT.